This T cell receptor beta chain was sequenced during a study of T-cell memory formation after mild COVID-19. Notes on the study in general: Clones from the second wave (peaking day 37) had unconfirmed SARS-CoV-2 specificity.

Barcoded TCR alpha and TCR beta cDNA libraries with UMIs came from 5'RACE using constant-segment primers. TCRdb itself ran the 5' RACE reads through MiXCR, one entry per CDR3 protein. The table records under 300,000 distinct CDR3 sequences, 15% to 20% of them present only once. This clonotype was found a few times. Its antigen is undetermined. Losses at the gene ends were 5 bases for V and 0 bases for J; bases not matched to a gene: 3. Germline V gene sequence: CDR1 SGHTA, CDR2 FQGTGA. The CDR3 loop spans 15 amino acids. The receptor was isolated from a man aged 18 to 35 who had mild COVID-19 (a few samples of this study predate the infection). Cell type and time point are not known. V is TRBV7-3 and J is TRBJ2-3, with 9 bases that match TRBD1. Sample: PBMCs or a T cell subset sorted from them (not recorded which). The CDR3 DNA sequence: TGTGCCAGCAGCAGAGGGACAGGGAGCACAGATACGCAGTATTTT. Its protein is CASSRGTGSTDTQYF.